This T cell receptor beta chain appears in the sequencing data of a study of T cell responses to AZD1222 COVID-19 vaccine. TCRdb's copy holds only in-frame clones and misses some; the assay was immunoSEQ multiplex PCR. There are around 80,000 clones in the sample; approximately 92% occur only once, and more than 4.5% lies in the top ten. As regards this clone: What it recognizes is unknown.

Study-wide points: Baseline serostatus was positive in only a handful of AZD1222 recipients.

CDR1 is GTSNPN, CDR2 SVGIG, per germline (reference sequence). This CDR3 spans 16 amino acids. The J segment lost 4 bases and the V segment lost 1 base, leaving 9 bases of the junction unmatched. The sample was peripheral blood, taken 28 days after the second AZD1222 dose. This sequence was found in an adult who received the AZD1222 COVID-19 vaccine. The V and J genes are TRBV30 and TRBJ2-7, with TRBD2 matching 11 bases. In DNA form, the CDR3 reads TGTGCCTGGAGTGGCCTTAGCGGGAGGGCCCTATACGAGCAGTACTTC. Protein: CAWSGLSGRALYEQYF.